One TCR beta chain is described in this entry. Its antigen is undetermined. This sample is drawn from a study of cytomegalovirus exposure and HLA in healthy donors. Overall study: HLA-typed donors were the source of about 85 million unique TCRs held in an early data release. Study results and limitations: TCR beta sequences reportedly predicted most subjects' HLA-A and HLA-B alleles accurately.

CDR1 is SGHVS, CDR2 FQNEAQ, per germline. The CDR3 sequence is 13 residues long. Trimming took off 0 bases at V and 4 bases at J, with 4 bases between the two ends. PCR amplification relied on 60 Vbeta primers (plus 13 Jbeta primers). Sequenced by immunoSEQ multiplex PCR; TCRdb stores in-frame clones only, minus some. The data show about 150,000 clones, approximately 80% seen once. This sequence joins TRBV7-8 and TRBJ1-5, with D unclear. The sequenced sample was PBMCs. The sequence was collected from a man aged 35 to 55 in good health and CMV-seropositive. The CDR3 reads CASSLARNQPQHF. In DNA, the CDR3 is TGTGCCAGCAGCTTAGCTCGGAATCAGCCCCAGCATTTT.